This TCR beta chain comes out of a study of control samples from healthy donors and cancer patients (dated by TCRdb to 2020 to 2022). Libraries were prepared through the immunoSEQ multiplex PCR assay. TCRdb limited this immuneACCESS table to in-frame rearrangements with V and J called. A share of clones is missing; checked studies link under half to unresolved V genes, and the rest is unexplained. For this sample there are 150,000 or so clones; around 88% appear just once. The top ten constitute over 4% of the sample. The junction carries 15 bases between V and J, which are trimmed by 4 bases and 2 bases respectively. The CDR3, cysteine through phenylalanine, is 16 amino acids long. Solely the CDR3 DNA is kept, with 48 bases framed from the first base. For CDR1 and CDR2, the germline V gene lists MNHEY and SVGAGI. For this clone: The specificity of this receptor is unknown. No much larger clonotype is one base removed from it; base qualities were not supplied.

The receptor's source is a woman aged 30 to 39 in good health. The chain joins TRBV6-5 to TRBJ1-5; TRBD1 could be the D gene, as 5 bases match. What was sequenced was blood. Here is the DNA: TGTGCCAGCAGTTTATTGTGGGGGGAGCGCAATCAGCCCCAGCATTTT. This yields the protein CASSLLWGERNQPQHF.